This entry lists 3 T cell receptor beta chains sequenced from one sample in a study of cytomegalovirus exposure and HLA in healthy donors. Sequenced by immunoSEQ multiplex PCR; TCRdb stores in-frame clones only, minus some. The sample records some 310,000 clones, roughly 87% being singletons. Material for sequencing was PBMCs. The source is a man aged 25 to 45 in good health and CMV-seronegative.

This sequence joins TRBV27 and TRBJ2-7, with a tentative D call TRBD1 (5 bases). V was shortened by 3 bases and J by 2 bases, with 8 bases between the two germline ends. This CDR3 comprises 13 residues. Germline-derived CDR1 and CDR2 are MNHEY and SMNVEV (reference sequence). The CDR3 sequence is CASSFRQTYEQYF. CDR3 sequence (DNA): TGTGCCAGCAGTTTTAGACAGACCTACGAGCAGTACTTC.

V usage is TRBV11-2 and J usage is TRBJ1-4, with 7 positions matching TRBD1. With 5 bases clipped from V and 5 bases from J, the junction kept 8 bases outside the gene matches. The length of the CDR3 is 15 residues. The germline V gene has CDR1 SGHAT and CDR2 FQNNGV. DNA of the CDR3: TGTGCCAGCAGCCGATCGGGACAGACGAATGAAAAACTGTTTTTT. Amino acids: CASSRSGQTNEKLFF.

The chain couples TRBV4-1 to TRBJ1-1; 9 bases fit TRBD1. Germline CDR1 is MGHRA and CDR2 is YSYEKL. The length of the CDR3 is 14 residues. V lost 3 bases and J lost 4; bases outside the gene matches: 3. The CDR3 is CASSQGTGSTEAFF. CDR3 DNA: TGCGCCAGCAGCCAGGGGACAGGGAGCACTGAAGCTTTCTTT.